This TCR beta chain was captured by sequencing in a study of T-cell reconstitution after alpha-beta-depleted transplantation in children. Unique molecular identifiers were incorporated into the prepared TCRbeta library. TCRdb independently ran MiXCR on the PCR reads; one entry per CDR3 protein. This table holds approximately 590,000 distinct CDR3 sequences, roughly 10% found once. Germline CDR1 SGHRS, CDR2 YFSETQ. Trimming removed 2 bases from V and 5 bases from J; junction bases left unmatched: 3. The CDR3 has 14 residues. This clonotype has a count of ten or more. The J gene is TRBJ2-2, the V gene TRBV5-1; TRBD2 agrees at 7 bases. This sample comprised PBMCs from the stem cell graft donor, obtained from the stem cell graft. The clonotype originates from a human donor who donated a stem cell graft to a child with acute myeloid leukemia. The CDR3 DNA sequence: TGCGCCAGCAGCTTCGGCGGGGGAACCGGGGAGCTGTTTTTT. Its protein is CASSFGGGTGELFF.